The rows below give T cell receptor beta chains drawn from one sample of a study of blood T cell repertoires in COVID-19. The assay was immunoSEQ multiplex PCR, and TCRdb's table has in-frame clones only and misses some. This table holds about 140,000 clones, about 74% found once. The specimen sequenced was peripheral blood. These receptors were taken from a man over 45 with acute or convalescent COVID-19. The CDR3 runs from the conserved cysteine through the conserved F or W. The order of the fields is J gene, V gene, clone size, D gene, CDR3 protein, CDR3 DNA. D genes are given only for firm matches. Some rows mark clone size as missing; the rest say once, few, many or name a class of expanded clone.

j_gene: TRBJ2-1
v_gene: TRBV4-1
abundance: -
d_gene: TRBD2
CDR3aa: CASSQAGLAGGPRSYNEQFF
CDR3nt: TGCGCCAGCAGCCAAGCCGGACTAGCGGGGGGGCCTAGATCCTACAATGAGCAGTTCTTC

j_gene: TRBJ2-6
v_gene: TRBV5-1
abundance: -
d_gene: TRBD2
CDR3aa: CASGPSSGGRSGANVLTF
CDR3nt: TGCGCCAGCGGGCCGTCTAGCGGGGGCCGCTCTGGGGCCAACGTCCTGACTTTC

j_gene: TRBJ1-5
v_gene: TRBV30
abundance: -
d_gene: -
CDR3aa: CAWGQGNGNQPQHF
CDR3nt: TGTGCCTGGGGCCAGGGGAATGGCAATCAGCCCCAGCATTTT

j_gene: TRBJ1-2
v_gene: TRBV24-1
abundance: -
d_gene: -
CDR3aa: CATSDRSGQNYGYTF
CDR3nt: TGTGCCACCAGTGACCGCAGTGGACAGAACTATGGCTACACCTTC

j_gene: TRBJ2-2
v_gene: TRBV7-2
abundance: -
d_gene: -
CDR3aa: CASSPPGPWTGELFF
CDR3nt: TGTGCCAGCAGCCCCCCAGGGCCATGGACCGGGGAGCTGTTTTTT

j_gene: TRBJ1-6
v_gene: TRBV5-6
abundance: -
d_gene: TRBD1
CDR3aa: CASIKEGANSPLHF
CDR3nt: TGTGCCAGCATCAAGGAGGGGGCTAATTCACCCCTCCACTTT

j_gene: TRBJ1-2
v_gene: TRBV5-6
abundance: -
d_gene: TRBD1
CDR3aa: CASNRQGGLSNYGYTF
CDR3nt: TGTGCCAGCAACCGACAGGGGGGACTGTCTAACTATGGCTACACCTTC

j_gene: TRBJ2-3
v_gene: TRBV5-6
abundance: -
d_gene: -
CDR3aa: CASSTSDWYTQYF
CDR3nt: TGTGCCAGCAGCACCTCCGACTGGTACACGCAGTATTTT

j_gene: TRBJ2-1
v_gene: TRBV10-1
abundance: once
d_gene: TRBD1
CDR3aa: CASSDRGPSYNEQFF
CDR3nt: TGCGCCAGCAGTGACAGGGGGCCGTCCTACAATGAGCAGTTCTTC

j_gene: TRBJ2-5
v_gene: TRBV4-1
abundance: -
d_gene: TRBD2
CDR3aa: CASRGRVQETQYF
CDR3nt: TGCGCCAGCAGGGGGAGGGTACAAGAGACCCAGTACTTC

j_gene: TRBJ2-1
v_gene: TRBV4-2
abundance: -
d_gene: -
CDR3aa: CASSQSASDEQFF
CDR3nt: TGTGCCAGCAGCCAAAGCGCATCCGATGAGCAGTTCTTC

j_gene: TRBJ1-2
v_gene: TRBV29-1
abundance: -
d_gene: -
CDR3aa: CSGKRGSGYTF
CDR3nt: TGCAGCGGAAAAAGGGGTTCCGGCTACACCTTC

j_gene: TRBJ1-6
v_gene: TRBV4-1
abundance: many
d_gene: -
CDR3aa: CASSQDSQGKNSPLHF
CDR3nt: TGCGCCAGCAGCCAAGATTCCCAGGGAAAGAATTCACCCCTCCACTTT

j_gene: TRBJ2-2
v_gene: TRBV4-1
abundance: -
d_gene: TRBD2
CDR3aa: CASSQPPGLAGANYYTGELFF
CDR3nt: TGCGCCAGCAGCCAGCCCCCAGGACTAGCGGGGGCTAACTACTACACCGGGGAGCTGTTTTTT

j_gene: TRBJ1-4
v_gene: TRBV19
abundance: -
d_gene: -
CDR3aa: CASRRGGALNEKLFF
CDR3nt: TGTGCCAGTAGAAGAGGCGGGGCCTTGAATGAAAAACTGTTTTTT

j_gene: TRBJ2-3
v_gene: TRBV6-4
abundance: -
d_gene: TRBD1
CDR3aa: CASSEGTGNPDTQYF
CDR3nt: TGTGCCAGCAGTGAGGGGACAGGGAACCCAGATACGCAGTATTTT

j_gene: TRBJ1-2
v_gene: TRBV2
abundance: -
d_gene: TRBD1
CDR3aa: CASSVAMGQALF
CDR3nt: TGTGCCAGCAGTGTTGCGATGGGACAGGCGCTCTTC

j_gene: TRBJ2-1
v_gene: TRBV10-3
abundance: -
d_gene: TRBD2
CDR3aa: CAISESTNREGEFF
CDR3nt: TGTGCCATCAGTGAGTCGACTAACCGGGAGGGGGAGTTCTTC

j_gene: TRBJ2-5
v_gene: TRBV19
abundance: -
d_gene: -
CDR3aa: CASSTGQPVQETQYF
CDR3nt: TGTGCCAGTAGTACCGGACAGCCCGTCCAAGAGACCCAGTACTTC

j_gene: TRBJ2-1
v_gene: TRBV6-5
abundance: -
d_gene: -
CDR3aa: CASSDARGRDEQFF
CDR3nt: TGTGCCAGCAGCGATGCCCGGGGTCGCGATGAGCAGTTCTTC

j_gene: TRBJ1-1
v_gene: TRBV7-3
abundance: -
d_gene: -
CDR3aa: CASSLQENTEAFF
CDR3nt: TGTGCCAGCAGCTTACAGGAGAACACTGAAGCTTTCTTT

j_gene: TRBJ2-5
v_gene: TRBV14
abundance: -
d_gene: -
CDR3aa: CASSQDRRAGGRETQYF
CDR3nt: TGTGCCAGCAGCCAAGATCGGAGGGCAGGGGGTCGGGAGACCCAGTACTTC

j_gene: TRBJ1-6
v_gene: TRBV30
abundance: few
d_gene: -
CDR3aa: CAWSEGAPWGSYNSPLHF
CDR3nt: TGTGCCTGGAGTGAAGGGGCCCCTTGGGGCTCCTATAATTCACCCCTCCACTTT

j_gene: TRBJ1-1
v_gene: TRBV29-1
abundance: -
d_gene: TRBD1
CDR3aa: CSVNTGVTEAFF
CDR3nt: TGCAGCGTTAATACAGGGGTCACTGAAGCTTTCTTT

j_gene: TRBJ1-2
v_gene: TRBV30
abundance: once
d_gene: TRBD1
CDR3aa: CAWSVQGAGGYTF
CDR3nt: TGTGCCTGGAGTGTACAGGGGGCGGGCGGCTACACCTTC

j_gene: TRBJ2-6
v_gene: TRBV19
abundance: -
d_gene: TRBD1
CDR3aa: CASSSRQGNLGVLTF
CDR3nt: TGTGCCAGTAGTTCTCGACAGGGGAATTTGGGAGTCCTGACTTTC

j_gene: TRBJ2-1
v_gene: TRBV11-2
abundance: -
d_gene: -
CDR3aa: CASSLGSPTYNEQFF
CDR3nt: TGTGCCAGCAGCTTAGGTAGCCCGACCTACAATGAGCAGTTCTTC

j_gene: TRBJ2-1
v_gene: TRBV6-5
abundance: few
d_gene: TRBD2
CDR3aa: CAARLAGGYNEQFF
CDR3nt: TGTGCCGCCCGCCTAGCGGGGGGCTACAATGAGCAGTTCTTC

j_gene: TRBJ1-5
v_gene: TRBV5-6
abundance: -
d_gene: -
CDR3aa: CASRAGGPLGNQPQHF
CDR3nt: TGTGCCAGCAGGGCCGGGGGGCCCCTTGGCAATCAGCCCCAGCATTTT

j_gene: TRBJ2-1
v_gene: TRBV4-1
abundance: few
d_gene: -
CDR3aa: CASGGSSYNEQFF
CDR3nt: TGCGCCAGCGGTGGGAGTTCCTACAATGAGCAGTTCTTC

j_gene: TRBJ1-6
v_gene: TRBV11-2
abundance: -
d_gene: -
CDR3aa: CASSTPRGNNSPLHF
CDR3nt: TGTGCCAGCAGCACACCCCGTGGCAATAATTCACCCCTCCACTTT

j_gene: TRBJ1-5
v_gene: TRBV6-1
abundance: -
d_gene: TRBD1
CDR3aa: CASSAEPGQEHQPQHF
CDR3nt: TGTGCCAGCAGTGCCGAACCGGGACAGGAACATCAGCCCCAGCATTTT

j_gene: TRBJ2-5
v_gene: TRBV11-2
abundance: -
d_gene: -
CDR3aa: CASSLDSQGQETQYF
CDR3nt: TGTGCCAGCAGCTTAGATTCACAGGGCCAAGAGACCCAGTACTTC

j_gene: TRBJ1-5
v_gene: TRBV28
abundance: few
d_gene: -
CDR3aa: CAAVTVNQPQHF
CDR3nt: TGTGCCGCCGTGACAGTGAATCAGCCCCAGCATTTT

j_gene: TRBJ2-2
v_gene: TRBV5-4
abundance: once
d_gene: TRBD1
CDR3aa: CASSRDRGGNTGELFF
CDR3nt: TGTGCCAGCAGCAGGGACAGGGGAGGAAACACCGGGGAGCTGTTTTTT

j_gene: TRBJ2-6
v_gene: TRBV30
abundance: -
d_gene: TRBD1
CDR3aa: CAWTLARQGRSGANVLTF
CDR3nt: TGTGCCTGGACCTTAGCAAGACAGGGACGATCTGGGGCCAACGTCCTGACTTTC

j_gene: TRBJ2-3
v_gene: TRBV9
abundance: -
d_gene: -
CDR3aa: CASSPLQRTDTQYF
CDR3nt: TGTGCCAGCAGCCCTTTACAGCGCACAGATACGCAGTATTTT

j_gene: TRBJ2-2
v_gene: TRBV9
abundance: once
d_gene: -
CDR3aa: CASSVERISNTGELFF
CDR3nt: TGTGCCAGCAGCGTAGAGAGGATCTCGAACACCGGGGAGCTGTTTTTT

j_gene: TRBJ2-7
v_gene: TRBV19
abundance: -
d_gene: -
CDR3aa: CASSGWGLGYEQYF
CDR3nt: TGTGCCAGTAGCGGATGGGGACTGGGCTACGAGCAGTACTTC

j_gene: TRBJ1-3
v_gene: TRBV19
abundance: -
d_gene: -
CDR3aa: CASVDSSGNTIYF
CDR3nt: TGTGCCAGTGTCGACAGCTCTGGAAACACCATATATTTT

j_gene: TRBJ1-2
v_gene: TRBV9
abundance: -
d_gene: TRBD1
CDR3aa: CASSVDGTGHYGYTF
CDR3nt: TGTGCCAGCAGCGTAGATGGGACAGGGCACTATGGCTACACCTTC

j_gene: TRBJ1-2
v_gene: TRBV15
abundance: -
d_gene: -
CDR3aa: CATSRDTGIWGYTF
CDR3nt: TGTGCCACCAGCAGAGATACAGGGATTTGGGGCTACACCTTC

j_gene: TRBJ1-5
v_gene: TRBV27
abundance: -
d_gene: -
CDR3aa: CASSFMQPQHF
CDR3nt: TGTGCCAGCAGTTTTATGCAGCCCCAGCATTTT

j_gene: TRBJ2-1
v_gene: TRBV5-4
abundance: -
d_gene: TRBD1
CDR3aa: CASSSTRDRSYNEQFF
CDR3nt: TGTGCCAGCAGCTCCACTCGGGACAGATCTTACAATGAGCAGTTCTTC

j_gene: TRBJ1-3
v_gene: TRBV5-4
abundance: -
d_gene: TRBD1
CDR3aa: CASSFDRADTIYF
CDR3nt: TGTGCCAGCAGCTTCGACAGGGCCGACACCATATATTTT